The entry below describes one T cell receptor beta chain. Its antigen is not known. The sample originates from a study of shared clonotypes between healthy human individuals. Study-wide results and caveats: Non-shared clonotypes were found to have lower generation probabilities than the clonotypes that were shared by all four of the sorted-subset donors. Investigators collected only blood, and repertoires in tissues likely differ.

Germline V gene data show CDR1 as MDHEN and CDR2 as SYDVKM. V lost 10 bases and J lost 3, with 12 bases in between. The CDR3 has 12 residues. The method was immunoSEQ multiplex PCR; TCRdb's version includes in-frame clones alone and lacks a portion of them. The data hold about 1 million clones, with 60% to 80% observed a single time. This TCR was sampled from a man younger than 35 in good health. Source material: memory CD4+ T cells sorted from blood. Subset indicated: CD45RA-negative fraction. J is TRBJ1-1 and V is TRBV28; D gene ambiguous. The CDR3 loop is CAISRGYTEAFF. The DNA of the CDR3 is TGTGCCATCTCACGGGGTTACACTGAAGCTTTCTTT. The full variable domain, its missing parts supplied by reference TRBV28 and TRBJ1-1, is DVKVTQSSRYLVKRTGEKVFLECVQDMDHENMFWYRQDPGLGLRLIYFSYDVKMKEKGDIPEGYSVSREKKERFSLILESASTNQTSMYLCAISRGYTEAFFGQGTRLTVV.